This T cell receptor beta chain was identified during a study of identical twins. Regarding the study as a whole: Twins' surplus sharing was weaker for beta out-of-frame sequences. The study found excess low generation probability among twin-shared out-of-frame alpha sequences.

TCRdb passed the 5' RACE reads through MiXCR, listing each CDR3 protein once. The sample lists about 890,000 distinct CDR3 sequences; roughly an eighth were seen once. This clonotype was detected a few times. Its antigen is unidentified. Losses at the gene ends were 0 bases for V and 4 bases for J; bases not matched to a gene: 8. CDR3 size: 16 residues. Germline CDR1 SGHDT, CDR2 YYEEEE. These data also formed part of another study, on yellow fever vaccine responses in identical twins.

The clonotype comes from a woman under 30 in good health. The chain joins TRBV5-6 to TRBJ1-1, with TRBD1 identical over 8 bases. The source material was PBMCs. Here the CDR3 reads CASSLGAGGVTTEAFF. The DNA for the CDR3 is TGTGCCAGCAGCTTGGGCGCAGGGGGCGTGACCACTGAAGCTTTCTTT.